These T cell receptor beta chains were read from a single sample in a study of T cell responses to AZD1222 COVID-19 vaccine. Produced via immunoSEQ multiplex PCR; TCRdb's table is partial and in-frame only. Of some 54,000 clones detected, roughly 90% appear once; the ten largest clones hold just under 2%. The source was peripheral blood, collected on day 0 of AZD1222 vaccination. The source is an adult in good health. CDR3s include the opening cysteine and the closing phenylalanine or tryptophan. The order of the fields is V gene, clone size, D gene, J gene, CDR3 DNA, CDR3 protein. The D gene is left open where the match is weak. Not all rows give a size; the values are once, few, many and, for expanded clones, a class.

TRBV5-1	.	.	TRBJ2-3	TGCGCCAGCAGCCTGAGTACTAGAGATACGCAGTATTTT	CASSLSTRDTQYF
TRBV7-9	few	.	TRBJ1-4	TGTGCCAGCAGCTTAGCGTTAAGGGAGAGAACTAATGAAAAACTGTTTTTT	CASSLALRERTNEKLFF
TRBV2	.	.	TRBJ2-1	TGTGCCAGCAGGGTCGGTGAGCAGTTCTTC	CASRVGEQFF
TRBV7-9	once	TRBD2	TRBJ2-1	TGTGCCAGCAGCTTAGTCCTAGCGGGTGAGCAGTTCTTC	CASSLVLAGEQFF
TRBV6-5	.	TRBD2	TRBJ2-7	TGTGCCAGCAGTCCCTCCGGGACTAACTTCTACGAGCAGTACTTC	CASSPSGTNFYEQYF
TRBV10-2	.	.	TRBJ1-2	TGCGCCAGCAGTGATTGGGTTGGCTACACCTTC	CASSDWVGYTF
TRBV29-1	few	.	TRBJ2-1	TGCAGCGTTGAGGCATGGACGAGAGCCAACAATGAGCAGTTCTTC	CSVEAWTRANNEQFF
TRBV28	few	TRBD1	TRBJ2-7	TGTGCCAGCACCGAACAGGGGGCGCTTAAGGACGAGCAGTACTTC	CASTEQGALKDEQYF
TRBV6-5	.	TRBD1	TRBJ1-4	TGTGCCAGCAGACAGGGGAGGTTAGCTAATGAAAAACTGTTTTTT	CASRQGRLANEKLFF
TRBV2	.	TRBD1	TRBJ1-3	TGTGCCACGAGAACGACAGGGGTGGGTGACACCATATATTTT	CATRTTGVGDTIYF
TRBV11-2	.	.	TRBJ2-3	TGTGCCAGCAGCTTAAGGGAAGGAGGGGGGAGTAGGACAGATACGCAGTATTTT	CASSLREGGGSRTDTQYF
TRBV3-1/TRBV3-2	.	TRBD1	TRBJ2-5	TGTGCCAGCAGCCAAGGGGTAGCAGGGGGTCAAGAGACCCAGTACTTC	CASSQGVAGGQETQYF
TRBV6-5	.	TRBD2	TRBJ2-2	TGTGCCAGCGGTAGCGGGAGGGTCGGGGAGCTGTTTTTT	CASGSGRVGELFF
TRBV28	.	TRBD1	TRBJ2-1	TGTGCCAGCAGACCAGGGGGCTCCTACAATGAGCAGTTCTTC	CASRPGGSYNEQFF
TRBV10-1	.	.	TRBJ2-5	TGCGCCAGCAGCGTGGACAGCCAAGAGACCCAGTACTTC	CASSVDSQETQYF
TRBV18	few	.	TRBJ1-1	TGTGCCAGCTCACCTCAGGGGAGTGAGAACACTGAAGCTTTCTTT	CASSPQGSENTEAFF
TRBV7-3	once	.	TRBJ1-3	TGTGCCAGCAGCTTAAAAGGTGGAAACACCATATATTTT	CASSLKGGNTIYF
TRBV5-1	.	TRBD2	TRBJ2-7	TGCGCCAGCAGCGAGGGACTAGCGGCTGGACCCCTCTACGAGCAGTACTTC	CASSEGLAAGPLYEQYF
TRBV20-1	once	TRBD1	TRBJ1-4	TGCAGTGCTAGTCCGGGACAGGGCCCCGAAAAACTGTTTTTT	CSASPGQGPEKLFF
TRBV3-1/TRBV3-2	.	.	TRBJ1-6	TGTGCCAGCAGCCAAGATGGGGGTGCTTCACCCCTCCACTTT	CASSQDGGASPLHF
TRBV5-1	once	TRBD2	TRBJ2-7	TGCGCCAGCAGCTCGGGACTAGCGGGAGTTAACGAGCAGTACTTC	CASSSGLAGVNEQYF
TRBV9	.	TRBD1	TRBJ2-3	TGTGCCAGCAGCCCCAGAGGGGTAATGGGGGACAGGACGCAGTATTTT	CASSPRGVMGDRTQYF
TRBV28	.	TRBD1	TRBJ1-4	TGTGCCAGCAGTTTATTCGGGGGGACAGGCGATAATGAAAAACTGTTTTTT	CASSLFGGTGDNEKLFF
TRBV27	.	TRBD2	TRBJ2-1	TGTGCCAGCAGAGGACTAGCGGCGTACAATGAGCAGTTCTTC	CASRGLAAYNEQFF
TRBV13	.	.	TRBJ2-2	TGTGCCAGCAGCTTACGGAGGGGGCTGAGGAACACCGGGGAGCTGTTTTTT	CASSLRRGLRNTGELFF